Sequencing of this TCR beta chain was carried out in a study of vaccination and CD4 T cells after COVID-19. Looking at the study overall: The convalescents were made up of six males and four females, two of whom were Hispanic.

The Oncomine TCR Beta short-read assay was what sequenced the DNA obtained from cultured CD4+ T cells. TCRdb redid the calling of the PCR reads with MiXCR, one entry per CDR3 protein. The sample includes around 13,000 distinct CDR3 sequences, nearly 80% of them seen just once. Treatment defined: approximately 9-day PBMC culture with coronavirus spike peptide pools or control peptides (ViraFEST assay). About this clonotype: Its target is unknown.

V lost 8 bases to trimming and J lost 4 bases, with 6 bases between them. CDR3 length: 11 residues. CDR1 is MDHEN and CDR2 is SYDVKM in the germline V gene. The source material was CD4+ T cells from blood, cultured in vitro. J is TRBJ1-5 and V is TRBV28; D ambiguous. The sequence derives from a human donor who had recovered from COVID-19. The CDR3 sequence: CASQKNQPQHF. In DNA, the CDR3 is TGTGCCAGCCAGAAGAATCAGCCCCAGCATTTT. The entire variable domain, with the rest obtained from reference TRBV28 and TRBJ1-5, is as follows: DVKVTQSSRYLVKRTGEKVFLECVQDMDHENMFWYRQDPGLGLRLIYFSYDVKMKEKGDIPEGYSVSREKKERFSLILESASTNQTSMYLCASQKNQPQHFGDGTRLSIL.